Sequencing of this TCR beta chain was carried out in a study of CD8+CD57+ T cells in acquired aplastic anemia. Both TCR beta VDJ combination and CDR3 sequence profiling were carried out. Genomic DNA was the template for this profiling. TCRdb reprocessed the reads via MiXCR and lists one record per CDR3 protein. The sample has about 150,000 distinct CDR3 sequences, 52% seen once. Those patients picked for sequencing had displayed CD8+CD57+ cell expansion on flow cytometry. Sequencing was done on a sample of sorted CD4+, CD8+, or CD8+CD57+ T cells (not recorded which) from PBMCs. The clonotype was recovered from a human donor with aplastic anemia.

The CDR3 region has the DNA TGTGCCAGCAGCGCGACAGGTGGGGATACGCAGTATTTT. Residues: CASSATGGDTQYF. V is TRBV7-9 and J is TRBJ2-3, with a possible D match to TRBD1 (6 bases). The V gene's germline CDR1 is SEHNR and CDR2 FQNEAQ (reference sequence). The CDR3 contains 13 residues. V gave up 5 bases and J gave up 6 bases, with 12 bases separating them. Together with reference TRBV7-9 and TRBJ2-3, the CDR3 gives the full variable domain: DTGVSQNPRHKITKRGQNVTFRCDPISEHNRLYWYRQTLGQGPEFLTYFQNEAQLEKSRLLSDRFSAERPKGSFSTLEIQRTEQGDSAMYLCASSATGGDTQYFGPGTRLTVL.